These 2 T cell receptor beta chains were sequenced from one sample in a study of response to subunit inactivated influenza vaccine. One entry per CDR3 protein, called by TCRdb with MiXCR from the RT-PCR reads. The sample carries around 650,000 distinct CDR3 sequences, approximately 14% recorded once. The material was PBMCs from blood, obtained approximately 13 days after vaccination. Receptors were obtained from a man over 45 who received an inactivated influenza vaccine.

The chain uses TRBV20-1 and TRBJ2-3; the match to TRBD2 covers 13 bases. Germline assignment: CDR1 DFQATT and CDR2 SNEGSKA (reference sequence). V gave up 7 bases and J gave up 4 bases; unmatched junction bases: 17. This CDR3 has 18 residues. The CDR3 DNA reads TGCAGTGTCGCAGATTTTACTAGCGGGAGGGCCTACGCAGATACGCAGTATTTT. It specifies CSVADFTSGRAYADTQYF.

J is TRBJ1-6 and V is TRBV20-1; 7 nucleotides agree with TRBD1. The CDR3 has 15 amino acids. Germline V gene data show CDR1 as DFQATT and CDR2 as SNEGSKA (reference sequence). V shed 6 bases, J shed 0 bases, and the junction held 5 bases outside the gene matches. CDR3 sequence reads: CSAWGQNSYNSPLHF. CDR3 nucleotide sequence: TGCAGTGCCTGGGGACAGAACTCCTATAATTCACCCCTCCACTTT.